This T cell receptor (beta chain) was identified in a study of cytomegalovirus exposure and HLA in healthy donors. A multiplex PCR was run with 60 Vbeta primers and 13 Jbeta primers. Clones were read by immunoSEQ multiplex PCR, and TCRdb kept only the in-frame ones, dropping some. The sample lists approximately 150,000 clones; around 77% were seen once. Germline lookup yields CDR1 ENHRY and CDR2 SYGVKD. After removal of 0 bases from V and 0 bases from J, the junction contained 10 bases not matched to a gene. CDR3 length: 18 residues. The sequencing input was PBMCs. This receptor was identified in a woman aged 25 to 39 in good health and CMV-seronegative. The rearrangement joins TRBV10-3 to TRBJ2-5; TRBD2 matches 7 bases. CDR3 nucleotide sequence: TGTGCCATCAGTGAGTCTAACCCGCGGGAGCGGTACCAAGAGACCCAGTACTTC. Amino acids: CAISESNPRERYQETQYF.